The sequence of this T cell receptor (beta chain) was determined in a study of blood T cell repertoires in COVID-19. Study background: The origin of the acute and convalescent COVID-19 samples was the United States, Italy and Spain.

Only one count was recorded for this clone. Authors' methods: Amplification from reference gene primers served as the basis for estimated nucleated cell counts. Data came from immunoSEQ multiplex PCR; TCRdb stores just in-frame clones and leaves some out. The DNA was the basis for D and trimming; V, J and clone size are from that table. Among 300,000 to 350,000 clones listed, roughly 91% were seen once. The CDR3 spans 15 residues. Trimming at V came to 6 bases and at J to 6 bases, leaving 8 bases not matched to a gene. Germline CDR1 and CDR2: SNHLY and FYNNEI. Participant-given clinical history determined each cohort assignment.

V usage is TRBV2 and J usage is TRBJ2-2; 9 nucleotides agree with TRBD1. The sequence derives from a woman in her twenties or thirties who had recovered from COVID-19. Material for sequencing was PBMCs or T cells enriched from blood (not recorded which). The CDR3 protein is CASRNRGLRSGELFF. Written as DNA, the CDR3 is TGTGCCAGCAGGAACAGGGGGCTTCGATCCGGGGAGCTGTTTTTT.